The 9 T cell receptor beta chains below come from one sample, sequenced in a study of spatial heterogeneity in lung cancer. Time point defined: sample taken at primary tumor resection. TCRdb reprocessed the 5' RACE reads with MiXCR, giving one entry per CDR3 protein. The profile shows about 15,000 distinct CDR3 sequences, about 3.9% of them singletons. The sample in question was normal lung tissue next to the tumor, obtained at surgery. These receptors came from a male donor with early-stage non-small cell lung cancer.

This clonotype was detected ten times or more. This beta chain is a stray sequence in a library constructed for alpha chains; its clone size is not meaningful. The chain is built from TRBV12-3 or TRBV12-4 and TRBJ2-6; D ambiguous. This CDR3 is built from 14 residues. V lost 1 base and J 6 bases, leaving 7 bases between the germline ends. The CDR3 DNA reads TGTGCCAGCAGTTTAGGGAATCAGGCCAACGTCCTGACTTTC. This sequence encodes CASSLGNQANVLTF.

This clonotype was detected ten times or more. This beta chain slipped into a library made for alpha chains as a stray read, so its size is not meaningful. This chain uses TRBV27 with TRBJ1-1; weak D call: TRBD1 (6 bases). Trimming left V 8 bases short and J 5 bases short, with 24 bases between. Germline V lookup: CDR1 MNHEY, CDR2 SMNVEV (reference sequence). The CDR3 sequence is 16 residues long. The CDR3 coding sequence is TGTGCCAGCGAACCCTCTCTTGGGGGGGCGAAAACTGAAGCTTTCTTT. Translating gives CASEPSLGGAKTEAFF.

This clonotype was seen at least ten times. This beta chain slipped into a library made for alpha chains as a stray read, so its size is not meaningful. This rearrangement joins TRBV6-1 to TRBJ1-1; the D is unclear. CDR3 length: 14 amino acids. Germline-derived CDR1 and CDR2 are MNHNS and SASEGT. Trimming cost V 4 bases and J 1 base, with 10 bases left between them. The CDR3 DNA is TGTGCCAGCAGTGCCCAGGATTCGAACACTGAAGCTTTCTTT. Protein: CASSAQDSNTEAFF.

In its sample, this clonotype was seen many times. This beta chain was picked up by a library intended for alpha chains and is off target, so its count carries little meaning. The genes are TRBV5-1 and TRBJ2-6; D not certain. Germline loops: CDR1 SGHRS, CDR2 YFSETQ. V was cut by 0 bases and J by 0 bases, with 4 bases left in between. The CDR3 runs to 15 residues. CDR3 residues: CASSLVNSGANVLTF. The DNA for the CDR3 is TGCGCCAGCAGCTTGGTTAACTCTGGGGCCAACGTCCTGACTTTC.

This clonotype appeared many times. The library was built for alpha chains, so this beta chain is an off-target read and its size means little. The V and J genes are TRBV20-1 and TRBJ1-5; TRBD1 matches 8 bases. The CDR3 loop spans 16 amino acids. Trimming at V came to 0 bases and at J to 4 bases, leaving 8 bases not matched to a gene. CDR1 is DFQATT, CDR2 SNEGSKA, per germline (reference sequence). CDR3: CSARDVRDRTNQPQHF. For the CDR3, the DNA is TGCAGTGCTAGAGATGTCCGGGACAGGACGAATCAGCCCCAGCATTTT.

This clonotype appeared a few times. This beta chain turned up in a library designed for alpha chains; as an off-target read, its abundance says little. The chain joins TRBV10-3 to TRBJ2-2; 12 bases map to TRBD1. The CDR3 extends over 16 amino acids. The ends lost 7 bases at V and 5 bases at J; junction bases unmatched: 8. CDR1 and CDR2 from the germline V gene are ENHRY and SYGVKD. In nucleotides, the CDR3 is TGTGCCATCACCAATCCGGGACAGGGGGCGACCGGGGAGCTGTTTTTT. Its protein product is CAITNPGQGATGELFF.

This clonotype has a count of ten or more. Being off target in a library aimed at alpha chains, this beta chain has a size of little meaning. The rearrangement joins TRBV20-1 to TRBJ2-3; D is uncertain. Trimming pared 3 bases from V and 0 bases from J, leaving 10 bases between. This CDR3 region has 14 residues. Germline loops: CDR1 DFQATT, CDR2 SNEGSKA (reference sequence). The CDR3 loop is CSARLVTSTDTQYF. The DNA for the CDR3 is TGCAGTGCTAGGCTCGTGACTAGCACAGATACGCAGTATTTT.

Ten or more counts support this clonotype. This beta chain is an unintended read in a library built for alpha chains; its size means little. CDR3 protein: CASSPTGIQETQYF. The CDR3 DNA is TGTGCCAGCAGCCCAACCGGGATACAAGAGACCCAGTACTTC. The chain couples TRBV12-3 or TRBV12-4 to TRBJ2-5; possibly TRBD2 for D (5 bases). The V end lost 6 bases, the J end lost 2 bases, and 13 bases lay between the germline ends. The length of the CDR3 is 14 residues.

Judged by abundance, this clonotype is medium-sized. The junction does not match germline at one end; this may be a read error. For a library built for alpha chains, this beta chain is a stray read; little rests on its size. This chain uses TRBV7-7 with TRBJ2-5, with a possible D match to TRBD2 (5 bases). The CDR3 totals 15 residues. Germline CDR1 SSHAT, CDR2 FNYEAQ (reference sequence). Here the CDR3 reads CASSGPRGSQETQYF. The CDR3 region has the DNA TGTGCTAGCAGCGGCCCCCGAGGCAGTCAAGAGACCCAGTACTTC.